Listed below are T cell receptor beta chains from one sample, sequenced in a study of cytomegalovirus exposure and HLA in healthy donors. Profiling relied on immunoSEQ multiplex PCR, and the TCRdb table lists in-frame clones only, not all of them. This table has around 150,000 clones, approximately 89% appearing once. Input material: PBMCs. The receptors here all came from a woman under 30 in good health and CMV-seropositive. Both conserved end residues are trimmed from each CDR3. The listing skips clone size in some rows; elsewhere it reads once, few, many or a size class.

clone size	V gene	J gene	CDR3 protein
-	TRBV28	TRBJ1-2	ASNTQGQGGYT
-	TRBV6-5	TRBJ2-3	ASSGRLADTQY
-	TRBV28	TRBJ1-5	ASRLTQNQPQH
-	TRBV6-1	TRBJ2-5	ASSGTKTQETQY
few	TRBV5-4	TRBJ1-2	ASSLRGPGGYGYT
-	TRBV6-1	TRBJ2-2	ASKIDNQAGELF
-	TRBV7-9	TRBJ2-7	ASSLDYPYEQY
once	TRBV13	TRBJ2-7	ASSLVNKPYEQY
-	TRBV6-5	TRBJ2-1	ASSLGDLEQF
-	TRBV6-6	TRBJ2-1	ASSYPTSGWGEQF
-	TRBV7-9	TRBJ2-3	ASSYLAGGTTDTQY
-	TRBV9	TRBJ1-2	ASSATGGYGHGYT
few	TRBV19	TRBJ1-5	ASSIGGVNQPQH
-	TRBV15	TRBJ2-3	ATSREREGADTQY
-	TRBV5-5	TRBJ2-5	ASSSGSYQETQY
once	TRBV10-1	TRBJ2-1	ASSEQGVSYNEQF
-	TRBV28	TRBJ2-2	ASSTLSLRTGELF
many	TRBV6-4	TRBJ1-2	ASSDSAFGGYT
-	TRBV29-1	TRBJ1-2	SVGADGGGYT
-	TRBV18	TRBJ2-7	ASSPPERVEQY
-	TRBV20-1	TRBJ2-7	SARTGYEQY
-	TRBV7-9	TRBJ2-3	ASSYRLAGPSTDTQY
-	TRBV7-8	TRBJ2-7	ASSSRGQLLYEQY
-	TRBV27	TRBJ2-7	ASSLLSQSGEQY
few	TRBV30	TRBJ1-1	AWSGTGKSEAF
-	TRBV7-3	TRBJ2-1	ASSPLSGGSYNEQF
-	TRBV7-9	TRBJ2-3	ASSLAGGPTDTQY
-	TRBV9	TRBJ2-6	ASSGGTGTSGANVLT
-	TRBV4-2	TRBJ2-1	ASSQKGDGRNEQF
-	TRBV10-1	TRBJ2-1	ASSASGGRSYNEQF
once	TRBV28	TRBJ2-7	ASRKQGAAYEQY
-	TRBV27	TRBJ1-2	ASSSPWTGVEGYT
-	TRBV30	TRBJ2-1	AWSVRALAGAQQF
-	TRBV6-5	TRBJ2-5	AIRAGTSDQETQY
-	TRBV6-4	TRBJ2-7	ASSLAGKGY
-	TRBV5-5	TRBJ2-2	ASSSRGNANTGELF
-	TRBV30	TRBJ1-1	AWSVGDSTEAF